The 18 T cell receptor beta chains below come from one sample, sequenced in a study of glioma-infiltrating T cells after dendritic cell vaccination. The table came from immunoSEQ multiplex PCR; TCRdb's copy has only in-frame clones and leaves some out. The data contain 70,000 to 100,000 clones, 75% to 90% of them singletons. The sample's time point: after dendritic cell vaccination, including at tumor progression/relapse. The sequencing here drew on blood, taken after dendritic cell vaccination. These receptors originate from a human donor with glioblastoma.

This chain links TRBV18 with TRBJ2-2; 8 bases map to TRBD1. Trimming removed 3 bases from V and 0 bases from J; junction bases left unmatched: 0. The CDR3 loop spans 15 amino acids. The V gene's germline CDR1 is KGHSH and CDR2 LQKENI. The CDR3 reads CASSPGQANTGELFF. CDR3 coding DNA: TGTGCCAGCTCACCGGGACAGGCGAACACCGGGGAGCTGTTTTTT. Filled out from reference TRBV18 and TRBJ2-2, the complete variable domain reads NAGVMQNPRHLVRRRGQEARLRCSPMKGHSHVYWYRQLPEEGLKFMVYLQKENIIDESGMPKERFSAEFPKEGPSILRIQQVVRGDSAAYFCASSPGQANTGELFFGEGSRLTVL.

The chain links TRBV14 to TRBJ2-2, with 8 bases lining up with TRBD1. CDR3 length: 18 amino acids. Looked up from germline, CDR1 is SGHDN and CDR2 is FVKESK. The J segment lost 3 bases and the V segment lost 0 bases, leaving 9 bases of the junction unmatched. CDR3 protein: CASSQETGAAFDTGELFF. CDR3 nucleotides: TGTGCCAGCAGCCAAGAGACAGGGGCGGCGTTTGACACCGGGGAGCTGTTTTTT.

The chain combines TRBV11-2 with TRBJ2-7; tentatively, D is TRBD1 (5 bases). CDR1 is SGHAT and CDR2 is FQNNGV in the germline V gene. V was pared by 3 bases and J by 5 bases, with 11 bases between. CDR3 length: 13 residues. The CDR3: CASSLNQGNEQYF. The CDR3 DNA is TGTGCCAGCAGCTTGAACCAGGGAAACGAGCAGTACTTC. The full variable domain, with the rest looked up from reference TRBV11-2 and TRBJ2-7, is EAGVAQSPRYKIIEKRQSVAFWCNPISGHATLYWYQQILGQGPKLLIQFQNNGVVDDSQLPKDRFSAERLKGVDSTLKIQPAKLEDSAVYLCASSLNQGNEQYFGPGTRLTVT.

V is TRBV2 and J is TRBJ2-5, with TRBD1 matching 8 bases. CDR1 SNHLY and CDR2 FYNNEI come from the germline V gene. There are 14 residues in the CDR3. V was clipped by 7 bases and J by 1 base; unmatched bases: 5. The CDR3 protein is CASTMDRVQETQYF. The CDR3 coding sequence is TGTGCCAGCACCATGGACAGGGTCCAAGAGACCCAGTACTTC.

The genes are TRBV7-9 and TRBJ2-1; 8 bases agree with TRBD2. The V gene end was trimmed by 1 base and the J gene end by 6 bases; junction bases not matched to a gene: 5. Germline loops: CDR1 SEHNR, CDR2 FQNEAQ (reference sequence). This CDR3 has 15 residues. CDR3 in amino acids: CASSLVGTSVNEQFF. The CDR3 bases are TGTGCCAGCAGCTTAGTCGGGACTAGTGTCAATGAGCAGTTCTTC.

This chain links TRBV2 with TRBJ2-3; 15 nucleotides align to TRBD2. V lost 3 bases and J lost 2; bases outside the gene matches: 9. The CDR3 runs to 19 residues. CDR1 is SNHLY, CDR2 FYNNEI, per germline. CDR3 protein: CASSETGTSGGLNTDTQYF. For the CDR3, the DNA is TGTGCCAGCAGTGAGACCGGGACTAGCGGGGGGCTGAACACAGATACGCAGTATTTT.

The chain recombines TRBV4-1 with TRBJ1-6; no definite D call. Germline V gives CDR1 MGHRA, CDR2 YSYEKL. The CDR3 contains 16 residues. Trimming removed 0 bases from V and 5 bases from J, with 11 bases in between. CDR3 protein: CASSQERVSDNSPLHF. In nucleotides, the CDR3 is TGCGCCAGCAGCCAAGAGAGAGTCAGCGATAATTCACCCCTCCACTTT.

This chain connects TRBV18 to TRBJ2-2; D is undetermined. The V and J ends lost 8 bases and 6 bases respectively, with 10 bases between them. Germline assignment: CDR1 KGHSH and CDR2 LQKENI. This CDR3 comprises 12 residues. In nucleotides, the CDR3 is TGTGCCAGCACTTCACGCGCCGGGGAGCTGTTTTTT. As protein: CASTSRAGELFF.

The rearrangement joins TRBV19 to TRBJ1-1; possibly TRBD1 for D (6 bases). V lost 7 bases, J lost 0 bases, and 18 bases lay in between. Germline CDR1 is LNHDA and CDR2 is SQIVND (reference sequence). The length of the CDR3 is 16 residues. In nucleotides, the CDR3 is TGTGCCAGTACCCCGGGACAACTAATCATGAACACTGAAGCTTTCTTT. Its protein product is CASTPGQLIMNTEAFF.

The chain carries TRBV9 and TRBJ2-7, with D hard to call. With 4 bases removed from V and 5 bases from J, the gap between germline ends came to 13 bases. CDR3 size: 13 residues. In germline, CDR1 is SGDLS, CDR2 YYNGEE. CDR3: CASSPRSDHEQYF. The CDR3 DNA reads as TGTGCCAGCAGCCCCCGGAGTGACCACGAGCAGTACTTC.

This chain connects TRBV10-3 to TRBJ1-1; D gene ambiguous. The CDR3 runs 12 residues. In germline, CDR1 is ENHRY, CDR2 SYGVKD. Trimming took off 3 bases at V and 4 bases at J, with 6 bases between the two ends. The CDR3 sequence is CAISDSVTEAFF. The CDR3, as DNA: TGTGCCATCAGTGATTCTGTCACTGAAGCTTTCTTT.

This sequence joins TRBV10-3 and TRBJ2-1, with D maybe TRBD1 (6 bases). This CDR3 has 13 residues. Deletions cut 7 bases from V and 5 bases from J, with 12 bases between. CDR1 and CDR2 from the germline V gene are ENHRY and SYGVKD. The CDR3 sequence is CAIKGTTDNEQFF. CDR3 DNA: TGTGCCATCAAAGGGACAACTGACAATGAGCAGTTCTTC.

The chain links TRBV30 to TRBJ1-5; the match to TRBD1 covers 7 bases. J was trimmed by 7 bases and V by 2 bases; bases with no gene match: 14. This CDR3 contains 16 residues. Germline-derived CDR1 and CDR2 are GTSNPN and SVGIG (reference sequence). The CDR3 bases are TGTGCCTGGAGTTCACCCGGGACAGAATTAGGGCAGCCCCAGCATTTT. It specifies CAWSSPGTELGQPQHF.

This sequence joins TRBV9 and TRBJ2-7, with 7 bases that match TRBD2. Germline loops: CDR1 SGDLS, CDR2 YYNGEE. The length of the CDR3 is 15 residues. Trimming removed 4 bases from V and 4 bases from J; junction bases left unmatched: 11. CDR3 DNA sequence: TGTGCCAGCAGCCACAGCGGGACCACAGAATACGAGCAGTACTTC. Its protein product is CASSHSGTTEYEQYF.

The chain employs TRBV18 and TRBJ1-2, with D unclear. CDR3 length: 15 residues. Looked up from germline, CDR1 is KGHSH and CDR2 is LQKENI. V lost 1 base and J 2 bases, leaving 11 bases between the germline ends. The CDR3 DNA sequence: TGTGCCAGCTCACCACTACCCCCGGGGAACTATGGCTACACCTTC. Translating gives CASSPLPPGNYGYTF. Based on the CDR3 plus reference TRBV18 and TRBJ1-2, the full variable domain is NAGVMQNPRHLVRRRGQEARLRCSPMKGHSHVYWYRQLPEEGLKFMVYLQKENIIDESGMPKERFSAEFPKEGPSILRIQQVVRGDSAAYFCASSPLPPGNYGYTFGSGTRLTVV.

V is TRBV6-5 and J is TRBJ2-7; 10 bases line up with TRBD1. Germline V gene sequence: CDR1 MNHEY, CDR2 SVGAGI. After removal of 5 bases from V and 5 bases from J, the junction contained 6 bases not matched to a gene. CDR3 size: 14 residues. The CDR3 spells CASSRDRGIHEQYF. The CDR3 DNA reads as TGTGCCAGCAGTCGGGACAGGGGTATTCACGAGCAGTACTTC.

The sample holds a few counts of this clone. The genes are TRBV10-3 and TRBJ1-1, with 8 bases matching TRBD1. From germline, CDR1 is ENHRY and CDR2 SYGVKD. This CDR3 is built from 15 residues. Germline trimming cut 10 bases from V and 1 base from J; bases unmatched to any gene: 11. CDR3 nucleotides: TGTGCCAGCAGGGGAGGAGACAGGGGGAACACTGAAGCTTTCTTT. Translation: CASRGGDRGNTEAFF.

The rearrangement links TRBV30 to TRBJ2-1, with TRBD2 matching over 10 bases. Germline CDR1 GTSNPN, CDR2 SVGIG (reference sequence). V lost 7 bases to trimming and J lost 9 bases; unmatched junction nucleotides: 9. CDR3 length equals 13 residues. CDR3 nucleotide sequence: TGTGCCTTTAAAGCGGGGGGGCTGGGTGAGCAGTTCTTC. Protein sequence: CAFKAGGLGEQFF.